The 30 T cell receptor beta chains reported below all come from one sample, sequenced in a study of CD8 T cells in Susac syndrome. RNA, at roughly 0.45 to 1 ug, was reverse transcribed with random hexamers. TCRdb recomputed calls from the immunoSEQ multiplex PCR reads with MiXCR, one row per CDR3 protein. Here the sample spans around 170,000 distinct CDR3 sequences, just over 90% being singletons. The source material was CD4+ T cells from PBMCs. The receptors derive from a human donor in good health.

The chain recombines TRBV20-1 with TRBJ2-7; D is uncertain. The CDR3 length is 14 residues. The germline V gene has CDR1 DFQATT and CDR2 SNEGSKA (reference sequence). The V and J ends lost 5 bases and 5 bases respectively, with 19 bases between them. The CDR3 coding sequence is TGCAGTGCTCCCGAGCAGGACCCGCGTCACGAGCAGTACTTC. Residues: CSAPEQDPRHEQYF.

The genes are TRBV6-5 and TRBJ2-1; 10 bases are shared with TRBD2. Trimming cost V 0 bases and J 4 bases; bases outside gene matches: 3. CDR3 length: 16 residues. Germline V CDR1 and CDR2: MNHEY, SVGAGI. CDR3 region: CASSYSPSGSYNEQFF. The CDR3, as DNA: TGTGCCAGCAGTTACTCGCCTAGCGGGAGTTACAATGAGCAGTTCTTC.

The genes are TRBV6-2 or TRBV6-3 and TRBJ1-5; tentative D call: TRBD1 (6 bases). Trimming shortened V by 2 bases and J by 5 bases, and 7 bases separated the two germline ends. In germline, CDR1 is MNHEY, CDR2 SVGEGT. The CDR3 has 13 amino acids. CDR3 bases: TGTGCCAGCAGTTACACAGGGCATCAGCCCCAGCATTTT. Translation: CASSYTGHQPQHF.

The rearrangement uses TRBV3-1 and TRBJ2-5; possibly TRBD2 for D (5 bases). This CDR3 comprises 15 residues. Germline lookup yields CDR1 LGHDT and CDR2 YNNKEL (reference sequence). Trimming took off 0 bases at V and 7 bases at J, with 15 bases between the two ends. This chain's CDR3 is CASSQDGVVRRTQYF. The CDR3 coding sequence is TGTGCCAGCAGCCAAGACGGGGTGGTGAGGAGGACCCAGTACTTC.

The V call is TRBV18, the J call TRBJ2-7, with 7 bases identical to TRBD2. After removal of 9 bases from V and 6 bases from J, the junction contained 14 bases not matched to a gene. CDR1 and CDR2 (germline): KGHSH, LQKENI. The CDR3 has 14 residues. The CDR3 region is CASTVGAGVGEQYF. The CDR3 nucleotides are TGTGCCAGTACAGTGGGTGCGGGAGTCGGCGAGCAGTACTTC. The complete variable domain, with remaining parts taken from reference TRBV18 and TRBJ2-7, reads NAGVMQNPRHLVRRRGQEARLRCSPMKGHSHVYWYRQLPEEGLKFMVYLQKENIIDESGMPKERFSAEFPKEGPSILRIQQVVRGDSAAYFCASTVGAGVGEQYFGPGTRLTVT.

The rearrangement uses TRBV28 and TRBJ2-7; no definite D call. Germline CDR1 and CDR2: MDHEN and SYDVKM. The CDR3 consists of 15 residues. Trimming shortened V by 6 bases and J by 0 bases, and 15 bases separated the two germline ends. The CDR3 DNA sequence: TGTGCCAGCAGCAAGGGCGTTTTTAGCTCCTACGAGCAGTACTTC. As protein: CASSKGVFSSYEQYF.

The V gene is TRBV20-1, the J gene TRBJ2-7, with 9 bases fitting TRBD1. The CDR3 runs to 14 residues. The ends lost 5 bases at V and 2 bases at J; junction bases unmatched: 7. Germline CDR1 is DFQATT and CDR2 is SNEGSKA (reference sequence). CDR3 sequence reads: CSAASGTGTYEQYF. CDR3 coding DNA: TGCAGTGCTGCAAGCGGGACAGGGACCTACGAGCAGTACTTC.

The rearrangement links TRBV6-5 to TRBJ2-1; no clear D gene. The CDR3 is made up of 13 amino acids. CDR1 is MNHEY, CDR2 SVGAGI, per germline. V was clipped by 0 bases and J by 9 bases, with 9 bases between them. The CDR3 DNA is TGTGCCAGCAGTTACTCGGCAAGAGGTGAGCAGTTCTTC. Protein product: CASSYSARGEQFF.

This chain links TRBV29-1 with TRBJ2-1; 10 positions agree with TRBD2. The V and J ends lost 8 bases and 9 bases, in that order; junction bases with no gene match: 10. Germline V gives CDR1 SQVTM, CDR2 ANQGSEA. CDR3 size: 13 residues. The CDR3 is CSSGSGGAGEQFF. Here the CDR3 DNA reads TGCAGCTCGGGCAGCGGGGGGGCCGGTGAGCAGTTCTTC.

J is TRBJ2-2 and V is TRBV5-5; 10 bases fit TRBD2. The CDR3 consists of 16 residues. Germline V gives CDR1 SGHKS, CDR2 YYEKEE (reference sequence). The V segment lost 3 bases and the J segment 6 bases; nucleotides outside the gene matches: 8. CDR3 protein: CASSSPERGGSGELFF. As DNA, the CDR3 is TGTGCCAGCAGCTCCCCCGAGCGGGGGGGCTCCGGGGAGCTGTTTTTT. Full variable domain (remainder filled in from reference TRBV5-5 and TRBJ2-2): DAGVTQSPTHLIKTRGQQVTLRCSPISGHKSVSWYQQVLGQGPQFIFQYYEKEERGRGNFPDRFSARQFPNYSSELNVNALLLGDSALYLCASSSPERGGSGELFFGEGSRLTVL.

The chain couples TRBV25-1 to TRBJ2-7; D ambiguous. The CDR3 is made up of 11 amino acids. CDR1 is MGHDK and CDR2 is SYGVNS in the germline V gene. Between the trimmed V and J ends, which lost 4 bases and 3 bases, there was a span of 4 bases. The CDR3 DNA is TGTGCCAGCAGTGCCATCTACGAGCAGTACTTC. Its translation: CASSAIYEQYF.

The chain recombines TRBV24-1 with TRBJ1-2, with TRBD1 identical over 7 bases. CDR1 is KGHDR, CDR2 SFDVKD, per germline. The trim removed 4 bases at V and 4 bases at J, leaving 5 bases unmatched. The CDR3 covers 14 residues. The CDR3 DNA sequence: TGTGCCACCAGTGACCTGGGACAGTCCTATGGCTACACCTTC. Amino acids: CATSDLGQSYGYTF.

In regard to this clonotype: Lacking the conserved final phenylalanine or tryptophan, this CDR3 likely reflects a read error. The rearrangement links TRBV28 to TRBJ2-1; D gene unclear. The germline gives CDR1 MDHEN, CDR2 SYDVKM. CDR3 length: 17 amino acids. The V end lost 5 bases, the J end lost 2 bases, and 19 bases lay between the germline ends. This chain's CDR3 is CASSPTPSSGTYNEQFL. The CDR3 coding sequence is TGTGCCAGCAGTCCAACCCCAAGTTCTGGTACCTACAATGAGCAGTTCCTC.

This chain connects TRBV20-1 to TRBJ2-5; 11 positions agree with TRBD2. The V segment lost 4 bases and the J segment 7 bases; nucleotides outside the gene matches: 8. This CDR3 comprises 14 residues. The germline V gene has CDR1 DFQATT and CDR2 SNEGSKA (reference sequence). As DNA, the CDR3 is TGCAGTGCTACCAATAGCGGGGGGGCCGGGACCCAGTACTTC. As protein: CSATNSGGAGTQYF.

The chain has TRBV3-1 and TRBJ1-2, with D possibly matching TRBD1 (5 bases). CDR3 length: 14 residues. CDR1 LGHDT and CDR2 YNNKEL come from the germline V gene (reference sequence). V was cut by 0 bases and J by 5 bases, with 10 bases left in between. CDR3 in DNA: TGTGCCAGCAGCCAAGAGTCAGGGAGGTATGGCTACACCTTC. Protein: CASSQESGRYGYTF.

The genes are TRBV7-2 and TRBJ2-2; D is unclear. The germline V gene encodes CDR1 SGHTA and CDR2 FQGNSA. V shed 4 bases and J shed 6 bases, with 12 bases lying between them. This CDR3 is 14 amino acids long. The CDR3 DNA reads as TGTGCCAGCAGCTCCGTTTATGGGGCCGGGGAGCTGTTTTTT. This sequence encodes CASSSVYGAGELFF.

The rearrangement joins TRBV5-6 to TRBJ2-5, with TRBD1 matching 12 bases. J gave up 5 bases and V 1 base, and 12 bases lay outside the gene matches. The CDR3 length is 18 residues. The germline V gene encodes CDR1 SGHDT and CDR2 YYEEEE. In DNA form, the CDR3 reads TGTGCCAGCAGCTTGATTAAAGGGACAGGGGGCGCGGGGGAGACCCAGTACTTC. Residues: CASSLIKGTGGAGETQYF.

The gene calls are TRBV3-1 and TRBJ1-3; tentative D call: TRBD1 (5 bases). V lost 6 bases and J lost 4, with 13 bases in between. The CDR3 extends over 14 amino acids. CDR1 LGHDT and CDR2 YNNKEL come from the germline V gene (reference sequence). The CDR3 protein is CASRPAGIGNTIYF. The CDR3 DNA is TGTGCCAGCAGACCCGCAGGGATCGGAAACACCATATATTTT.

The chain recombines TRBV20-1 with TRBJ2-6; D is perhaps TRBD1 (6 bases). V was trimmed by 5 bases and J by 0 bases, leaving 8 bases between them. Germline V gene sequence: CDR1 DFQATT, CDR2 SNEGSKA (reference sequence). The CDR3 is made up of 14 amino acids. CDR3 bases: TGCAGTGCTTGGACAGACTCTGGGGCCAACGTCCTGACTTTC. It encodes CSAWTDSGANVLTF.

The chain recombines TRBV5-1 with TRBJ2-7; D call uncertain. In germline, CDR1 is SGHRS, CDR2 YFSETQ. Trimming left V 2 bases short and J 3 bases short, with 12 bases between. The CDR3 loop spans 14 amino acids. Here the CDR3 reads CASSFLDASYEQYF. The CDR3 nucleotides read TGCGCCAGCAGCTTCCTGGACGCTAGCTACGAGCAGTACTTC.

V usage is TRBV7-2 and J usage is TRBJ2-7; the D gene could be TRBD1 or TRBD2 (5 bases each). Germline V gives CDR1 SGHTA, CDR2 FQGNSA. The V end was cut by 5 bases, the J end by 2 bases, with 10 bases between. The length of the CDR3 is 13 residues. The DNA for the CDR3 is TGTGCCAGCAGCGCCACGGGGCCCTACGAGCAGTACTTC. It translates to CASSATGPYEQYF.

This chain uses TRBV9 with TRBJ2-2; 10 bases map to TRBD1. Germline V CDR1 and CDR2: SGDLS, YYNGEE. J lost 4 bases, V lost 4 bases, and 7 bases had no gene match. The CDR3 runs 16 residues. CDR3 region: CASSPWDRGGTGELFF. The CDR3 nucleotides read TGTGCCAGCAGCCCCTGGGACAGGGGCGGCACCGGGGAGCTGTTTTTT.

This clonotype has only one observation. V and J are TRBV6-5 and TRBJ1-1; 11 positions agree with TRBD1. In germline, CDR1 is MNHEY, CDR2 SVGAGI. After removal of 3 bases from V and 0 bases from J, the junction contained 6 bases not matched to a gene. CDR3 size: 17 residues. CDR3 sequence (DNA): TGTGCCAGCAGTTATACCGGGACAGGGGGGATGAACACTGAAGCTTTCTTT. This translates into CASSYTGTGGMNTEAFF.

The chain joins TRBV5-1 to TRBJ2-7, with D tentatively TRBD1 (5 bases). The CDR3 is made up of 15 amino acids. CDR1 is SGHRS, CDR2 YFSETQ, per germline. V shed 5 bases and J shed 3 bases, with 18 bases lying between them. The CDR3 region is CASRLSSPGIYEQYF. The CDR3 nucleotides read TGCGCCAGCAGATTGAGTAGCCCAGGGATCTACGAGCAGTACTTC.

The V and J genes are TRBV5-4 and TRBJ2-7, with D hard to call. V lost 0 bases and J 2 bases, leaving 6 bases between the germline ends. CDR1 is SGHNT and CDR2 is YYREEE in the germline V gene (reference sequence). CDR3 size: 13 residues. This chain's CDR3 is CASSLDIPYEQYF. For the CDR3, the DNA is TGTGCCAGCAGCTTGGATATACCCTACGAGCAGTACTTC.

The chain employs TRBV20-1 and TRBJ2-3; D is undetermined. The germline V gene encodes CDR1 DFQATT and CDR2 SNEGSKA (reference sequence). CDR3 length: 14 residues. Deletions cut 0 bases from V and 1 base from J, with 8 bases between. This CDR3 reads CSARDPSGTDTQYF. The CDR3 bases are TGCAGTGCTAGAGATCCCTCTGGCACAGATACGCAGTATTTT.

The genes are TRBV19 and TRBJ1-5; D is undetermined. The CDR3 runs to 14 residues. The V end was cut by 0 bases, the J end by 4 bases, with 7 bases between. CDR1 and CDR2 from the germline V gene are LNHDA and SQIVND (reference sequence). The DNA for the CDR3 is TGTGCCAGTAGTATAGATCTGACAAATCAGCCCCAGCATTTT. Translated, it gives CASSIDLTNQPQHF.

The genes are TRBV5-1 and TRBJ2-1; D gene uncertain. The CDR3 is 14 residues long. The germline gives CDR1 SGHRS, CDR2 YFSETQ. The V end was cut by 0 bases, the J end by 15 bases, with 19 bases between. CDR3 sequence: CASSLAGRDGVWFF. In DNA form, the CDR3 reads TGCGCCAGCAGCTTGGCCGGTAGGGATGGGGTTTGGTTCTTC.

The rearrangement uses TRBV20-1 and TRBJ2-7; the match to TRBD1 covers 10 bases. V was pared by 6 bases and J by 2 bases, with 7 bases of the junction left unmatched. CDR3 length equals 14 residues. Germline V CDR1 and CDR2: DFQATT, SNEGSKA (reference sequence). The CDR3 is CSASGQGRPYEQYF. CDR3 nucleotide sequence: TGCAGTGCCTCGGGACAGGGGCGTCCCTACGAGCAGTACTTC.

V usage is TRBV3-1 and J usage is TRBJ1-5, with unresolved D. Trimming stripped 0 bases from V and 4 bases from J, with 7 bases between. In germline, CDR1 is LGHDT, CDR2 YNNKEL (reference sequence). The CDR3 sequence is 14 residues long. Here the CDR3 reads CASSQDLLNQPQHF. CDR3 coding DNA: TGTGCCAGCAGCCAAGACCTTCTAAATCAGCCCCAGCATTTT.